This T cell receptor beta chain originates from a study of T-cell reconstitution after alpha-beta-depleted transplantation in children. General study findings and limits: Surviving recipient T cells and thymic progenitors produced the high day-60 TCRbeta diversity seen in some patients. Two months or so post-transplant, alpha-beta T cells reportedly derived from several hundred expanded graft clones. It was newly produced T cells that mostly accounted for T-cell counts and diversity one year after transplant.

Preparation of the TCRbeta library involved a method that used unique molecular identifiers. TCRdb recomputed calls from the PCR reads with MiXCR, one row per CDR3 protein. The sample consists of 600,000 to 800,000 distinct CDR3 sequences, about an eighth of them appearing once. This clonotype was observed a handful of times. The antigen remains unidentified. This receptor was taken from a girl aged 2 to 10 with congenital amegakaryocytic thrombocytopenia, due to receive a stem cell transplant. This specimen was PBMCs, taken before TCRalphabeta/CD19-depleted stem cell transplant.

The CDR3 DNA reads as TGCAGTGCTAGATGGACAGGGTCGAAGACCCAGTACTTC. Its protein product is CSARWTGSKTQYF. This chain links TRBV20-1 with TRBJ2-5; 8 nucleotides line up with TRBD1. CDR1 is DFQATT and CDR2 is SNEGSKA in the germline V gene (reference sequence). Losses at the gene ends were 2 bases for V and 6 bases for J; bases not matched to a gene: 5. This CDR3 comprises 13 residues.